Sample share makes the clone carrying this T cell receptor beta chain medium-sized. The data were obtained in a study of neurological immune-mediated disorders. One entry per CDR3 protein, called by TCRdb with MiXCR from the 5' RACE reads. This sample has around 15,000 distinct CDR3 sequences, with 3.5% found just once. The CDR3 spans 16 residues. Sorted libraries came from roughly 1 million CD4+ or CD8+ T cells. Input material: CD8+ T cells from blood. The chain recombines TRBV21-1 with TRBJ2-5; TRBD1 is the table's D call and was not checked against the DNA. TRBV21-1 is noted as a pseudogene. This clonotype was obtained from a woman in her forties in good health. The CDR3 region has the DNA TGTGCCAGCAGCAAATGGGGGCAGCTGTACCAAGAGACCCAGTACTTC. Residues: CASSKWGQLYQETQYF.